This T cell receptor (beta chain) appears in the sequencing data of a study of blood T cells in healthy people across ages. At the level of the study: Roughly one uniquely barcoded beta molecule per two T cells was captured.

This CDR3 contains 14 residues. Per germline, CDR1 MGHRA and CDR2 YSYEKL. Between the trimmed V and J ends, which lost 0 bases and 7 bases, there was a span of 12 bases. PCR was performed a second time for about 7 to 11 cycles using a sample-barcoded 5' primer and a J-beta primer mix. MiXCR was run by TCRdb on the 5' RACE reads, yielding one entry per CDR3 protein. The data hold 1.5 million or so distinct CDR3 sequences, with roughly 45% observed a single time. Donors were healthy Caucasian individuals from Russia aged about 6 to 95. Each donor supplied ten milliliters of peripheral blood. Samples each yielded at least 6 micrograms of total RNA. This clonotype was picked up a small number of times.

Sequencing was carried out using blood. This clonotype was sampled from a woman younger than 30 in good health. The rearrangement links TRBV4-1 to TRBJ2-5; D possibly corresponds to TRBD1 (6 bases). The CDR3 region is CASSQEETGWTQYF. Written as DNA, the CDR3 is TGCGCCAGCAGCCAAGAAGAGACAGGTTGGACCCAGTACTTC.